The present T cell receptor beta chain was sequenced within a study of Graves' ophthalmopathy and Graves' hyperthyroidism. Whole-study context: The authors defined stable hyperthyroidism as no ophthalmopathy within 18 months of follow-up. General study findings and limits: In blood appeared most of the expanded thyroid clonotypes whose frequency exceeded 0.001.

This CDR3 has 14 residues. Germline loops: CDR1 MNHEY, CDR2 SMNVEV (reference sequence). V lost 2 bases to trimming and J lost 4 bases, with 11 bases between them. Concerning this clonotype: The antigen remains unidentified.

TCR beta CDR3 regions were amplified from RNA transcripts. HTBI primers primed a first-round RT-PCR, and a second-round multiplex PCR followed. TCRdb redid the calling of the multiplex PCR reads with MiXCR, one entry per CDR3 protein. The sample includes around 1,000,000 distinct CDR3 sequences, about two fifths of them seen just once. Sequenced material: peripheral blood or thyroid tissue (not recorded which). J is TRBJ1-2 and V is TRBV27; D gene unclear. This sequence originates from an adult man with Graves' hyperthyroidism. Written as DNA, the CDR3 is TGTGCCAGCAGTTTAGACGAACGGGGCTATGGCTACACCTTC. Protein: CASSLDERGYGYTF.